This TCR beta chain emerged from a study of CD8 T cells in ankylosing spondylitis (dated by TCRdb to about 2017). With respect to the entire study: To find TCR variants linked to disease, the study profiled T cell receptor beta repertoires in ankylosing spondylitis patients and healthy donors. The whole study cohort included over 85 healthy donors and 25 or so ankylosing spondylitis patients. Samples of peripheral blood were taken, and for ankylosing spondylitis patients, synovial fluid was collected as well. Study-wide findings and limitations: Blood from ankylosing spondylitis patients appeared to be characterized by a TCR beta motif composed of under ten highly homologous amino acid variants. Some motif variants were previously reported in synovial fluid and blood of reactive arthritis patients, suggesting common disease-initiation mechanisms. A CD8+ phenotype was shown by the disease-linked clones, which were found at relatively low frequencies in peripheral blood. The disease-linked clones were reported as significantly enriched in matched synovial fluid samples from ankylosing spondylitis patients.

V and J are truncated by 0 bases and 8 bases respectively, leaving an intervening sequence of 12 bases. The CDR3 spans 14 residues, from the cysteine through the phenylalanine. Only CDR3 DNA remains: 42 bases, in frame from the first base. The germline V gene yields SGHRS for CDR1 and YFSETQ for CDR2. This clonotype has at least ten counts. The target of this receptor is not known. Base qualities are not provided; no much larger clone lies one nucleotide away. The data were produced on an Illumina HiSeq 2500. Quantitative 5'-RACE with molecular barcodes was the method used to prepare the TCR beta libraries. The authors' pipeline ran thus. Disease-linked TCR variants were identified with a new computational method built on a probabilistic model of VDJ rearrangement. Through fastp at Q25 and MiXCR, TCRdb rebuilt clones from the public reads, retaining in-frame beta chains. Here each entry gathers all rows of one CDR3 protein and keeps the most common genes and DNA. TCRdb's processing, not the authors', yielded these V and J calls. The sample table contains some 220,000 distinct CDR3 sequences; only one count was recorded for 10% to 13% of them. The ten largest clones add up to about 2.5% of the sample.

The sample comprised blood, either unsorted or a sorted T cell fraction (not recorded which). The clonotype comes from a male donor with ankylosing spondylitis or in good health (not recorded which). This receptor chain uses TRBV5-1 and TRBJ2-4, with no D gene named confidently. CDR3 sequence: CASSLEWGRDIQYF. The nucleotide sequence is TGCGCCAGCAGCTTGGAATGGGGAAGGGACATTCAGTACTTC.